The 14 T cell receptor beta chains below all came from one sample that was sequenced in a study of CD8 T cells in Susac syndrome. An amount of RNA that ranged from roughly 0.45 to 1 ug was reverse transcribed with random hexamers. Each CDR3 protein is one row after TCRdb ran MiXCR on the immunoSEQ multiplex PCR reads. This table holds about 210,000 distinct CDR3 sequences, approximately 95% found once. Sequenced input: CD4+ T cells from PBMCs. The receptor set was obtained from a human donor with multiple sclerosis.

The CDR3: CASSPRDTQYF. The CDR3 DNA follows: TGTGCCAGCTCCCCTAGGGATACGCAGTATTTT. The J gene is TRBJ2-3, the V gene TRBV18; D is unresolved. The CDR3 has 11 residues. Looked up from germline, CDR1 is KGHSH and CDR2 is LQKENI. The V end lost 6 bases, the J end lost 6 bases, and 7 bases lay between the germline ends.

CDR3 sequence reads: CASSVRTGDSPLHF. The DNA of the CDR3 is TGTGCCAGCAGCGTACGGACAGGAGATTCACCCCTCCACTTT. V and J are TRBV9 and TRBJ1-6, with 7 bases aligning to TRBD1. J was trimmed by 8 bases and V by 1 base; bases with no gene match: 3. Germline loops: CDR1 SGDLS, CDR2 YYNGEE. The CDR3 is 14 amino acids.

The V gene is TRBV20-1, the J gene TRBJ1-1, with D unclear. Germline V gene sequence: CDR1 DFQATT, CDR2 SNEGSKA (reference sequence). V lost 1 base and J lost 2, with 14 bases in between. The CDR3 is 15 amino acids. For the CDR3, the DNA is TGCAGTGCTAGAGTCGGTCTGGGGAGAAACACTGAAGCTTTCTTT. Protein: CSARVGLGRNTEAFF.

V gene TRBV5-4 combines with J gene TRBJ2-1; no firm D call. Per the germline V gene, CDR1 is SGHNT and CDR2 is YYREEE (reference sequence). Trimming shortened V by 5 bases and J by 2 bases, and 8 bases separated the two germline ends. The CDR3 is made up of 13 amino acids. The DNA of the CDR3 is TGTGCCAGCAGGGGCAGAACCTACAATGAGCAGTTCTTC. As protein: CASRGRTYNEQFF.

The chain recombines TRBV5-4 with TRBJ1-2; TRBD1 aligns across 11 bases. This CDR3 has 14 residues. Germline V CDR1 and CDR2: SGHNT, YYREEE (reference sequence). The junction had 4 bases not matched to a gene; V was cut back by 5 bases and J by 4 bases. The CDR3 spells CASRRTGGSYGYTF. Written as DNA, the CDR3 is TGTGCCAGCAGACGGACAGGGGGCTCCTATGGCTACACCTTC.

This clonotype was recorded once. The V gene is TRBV30, the J gene TRBJ1-1, with D possibly TRBD1 on 6 matching bases. Germline CDR1 reads GTSNPN; CDR2 reads SVGIG (reference sequence). The V gene lost 4 bases and the J gene lost 4 bases, with 22 bases spanning the gap. This CDR3 region has 16 residues. In nucleotides, the CDR3 is TGTGCCTGGACCGACCCGACTCGGGGGGCTGGCACTGAAGCTTTCTTT. Residues: CAWTDPTRGAGTEAFF.

The chain couples TRBV3-1 to TRBJ1-1; TRBD1 matches 7 bases. This CDR3 is built from 12 residues. In germline, CDR1 is LGHDT, CDR2 YNNKEL (reference sequence). V lost 1 base to trimming and J lost 10 bases; unmatched junction nucleotides: 3. CDR3 nucleotides: TGTGCCAGCAGCCAAGGGGGGGACAGAGCTTTCTTT. Protein sequence: CASSQGGDRAFF.

The gene calls are TRBV18 and TRBJ1-1; D remains unclear. Trimming stripped 1 base from V and 8 bases from J, with 8 bases between. Germline CDR1 and CDR2: KGHSH and LQKENI. CDR3 length: 12 amino acids. The CDR3 sequence: CASSPLAGEAFF. Written as DNA, the CDR3 is TGTGCCAGCTCACCACTGGCAGGAGAAGCTTTCTTT.

V gene TRBV19 combines with J gene TRBJ1-2; D is unclear. Trimming shortened V by 6 bases and J by 3 bases, and 11 bases separated the two germline ends. Looked up from germline, CDR1 is LNHDA and CDR2 is SQIVND (reference sequence). The CDR3 loop spans 13 amino acids. The CDR3: CASRTGMDYGYTF. Written as DNA, the CDR3 is TGTGCCAGTAGAACCGGGATGGACTATGGCTACACCTTC.

The rearrangement uses TRBV20-1 and TRBJ1-6; the D is unclear. Germline CDR1 DFQATT, CDR2 SNEGSKA (reference sequence). The V end was cut by 3 bases, the J end by 8 bases, with 11 bases between. The length of the CDR3 is 13 residues. In DNA form, the CDR3 reads TGCAGTGCTAGCAGCCTCCACGATTCACCCCTCCACTTT. Its protein is CSASSLHDSPLHF.

This clonotype occurred once. V gene TRBV5-6 combines with J gene TRBJ2-4; D is undetermined. CDR3 length: 16 residues. Germline loops: CDR1 SGHDT, CDR2 YYEEEE. V was clipped by 1 base and J by 0 bases, with 11 bases between them. CDR3 DNA: TGTGCCAGCAGCTTGCGTCAGACCCTAGCCAAAAACATTCAGTACTTC. This gives the protein CASSLRQTLAKNIQYF.

V is TRBV29-1 and J is TRBJ1-2; no definite D call. The CDR3 runs to 9 residues. The ends were cut back, 5 bases at V and 8 bases at J, with 6 bases in the middle. Per germline, CDR1 SQVTM and CDR2 ANQGSEA. CDR3 sequence reads: CSVLEGYTF. CDR3 nucleotide sequence: TGCAGCGTTCTTGAAGGCTACACCTTC.

The chain has TRBV7-2 and TRBJ1-6, with 7 bases aligning to TRBD1. The germline V gene has CDR1 SGHTA and CDR2 FQGNSA. CDR3 size: 15 residues. V lost 7 bases to trimming and J lost 6 bases; unmatched junction nucleotides: 9. CDR3 nucleotide sequence: TGTGCCAGCACCGCAGGGGGGGCCTTTAATTCACCCCTCCACTTT. Its protein is CASTAGGAFNSPLHF.

The chain joins TRBV12-3 or TRBV12-4 to TRBJ2-7; 7 positions agree with TRBD1. V was pared by 6 bases and J by 1 base, with 6 bases of the junction left unmatched. The CDR3 runs to 14 residues. The CDR3 DNA sequence: TGTGCCAGCAGACCCTCGGGACAGTCCTACGAGCAGTACTTC. It codes for CASRPSGQSYEQYF.